By proportion, the clone carrying this T cell receptor beta chain is medium-sized. Its antigen is still unknown. V gave up 4 bases and J gave up 4 bases; unmatched junction bases: 9. This CDR3 is 16 amino acids long. Per the germline V gene, CDR1 is MGHRA and CDR2 is YSYEKL. The sample belongs to a study of T cells in localized non-small cell lung cancer. Study-level findings and limits: Longer overall survival accompanied higher blood T cell density.

Assay: immunoSEQ multiplex PCR; the TCRdb copy retains only in-frame clones and omits some. This table has fewer than 3,000 clones, 20% to 25% appearing once. Sequenced material: lung tumor tissue, taken before any cancer treatment. The clonotype was recovered from an older male donor with stage I lung adenocarcinoma. V is TRBV4-1 and J is TRBJ2-7, with TRBD2 matching over 11 bases. CDR3 protein: CASSPGSGRAQYEQYF. The CDR3 coding sequence is TGCGCCAGCAGCCCCGGTAGCGGGAGGGCCCAGTACGAGCAGTACTTC.